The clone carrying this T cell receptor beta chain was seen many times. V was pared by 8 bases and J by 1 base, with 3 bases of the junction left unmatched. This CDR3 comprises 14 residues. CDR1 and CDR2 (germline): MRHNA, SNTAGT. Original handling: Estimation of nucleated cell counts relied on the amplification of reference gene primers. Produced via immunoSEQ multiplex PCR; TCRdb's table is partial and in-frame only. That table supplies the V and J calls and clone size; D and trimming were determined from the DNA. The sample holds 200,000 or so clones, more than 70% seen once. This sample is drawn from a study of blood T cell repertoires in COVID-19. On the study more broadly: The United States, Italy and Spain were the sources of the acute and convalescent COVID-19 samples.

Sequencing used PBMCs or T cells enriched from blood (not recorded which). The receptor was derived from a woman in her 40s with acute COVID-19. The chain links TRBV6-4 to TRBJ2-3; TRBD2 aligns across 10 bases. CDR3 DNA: TGTGCCAGCTCGAGCGGGGGGGGCACAGATACGCAGTATTTT. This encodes CASSSGGGTDTQYF.